The 6 T cell receptor beta chains below come from one sample, sequenced in a study of blood T cell repertoires in COVID-19. TCRdb's table, derived via immunoSEQ multiplex PCR, lists solely in-frame clones and lacks some. The top ten hold roughly 1.9% of the sample, which has about 360,000 clones, roughly 86% seen once. Material for sequencing was PBMCs or T cells enriched from blood (not recorded which). All receptors derive from a woman aged 40 to 49 with acute COVID-19.

As to this clone: The same CDR3 is also encoded by other DNA sequences in this sample. The rearrangement uses TRBV11-2 and TRBJ1-3; no reliable D call. With 1 base removed from V and 0 bases from J, the gap between germline ends came to 7 bases. Germline CDR1 reads SGHAT; CDR2 reads FQNNGV. The CDR3 is 15 residues long. In nucleotides, the CDR3 is TGTGCCAGCAGCTTAGGAGCGGGCTCTGGAAACACCATATATTTT. Translation: CASSLGAGSGNTIYF.

The rearrangement links TRBV14 to TRBJ1-2, with D uncertain. V was shortened by 0 bases and J by 2 bases, with 7 bases between the two germline ends. Germline loops: CDR1 SGHDN, CDR2 FVKESK. CDR3 size: 14 residues. The CDR3 is CASSQDLPNYGYTF. CDR3 nucleotides: TGTGCCAGCAGCCAAGATCTTCCGAACTATGGCTACACCTTC.

This rearrangement joins TRBV7-2 to TRBJ1-2, with 8 bases lining up with TRBD1. This CDR3 comprises 14 residues. Germline CDR1 and CDR2: SGHTA and FQGNSA. The V gene end was trimmed by 5 bases and the J gene end by 4 bases; junction bases not matched to a gene: 6. The CDR3 spells CASSPGTGAYGYTF. CDR3 nucleotides: TGTGCCAGCAGCCCCGGGACAGGAGCCTATGGCTACACCTTC.

The V gene is TRBV7-9, the J gene TRBJ1-4; D remains ambiguous. Germline V gives CDR1 SEHNR, CDR2 FQNEAQ (reference sequence). The CDR3 totals 15 residues. Trimming cost V 5 bases and J 3 bases, with 13 bases left between them. As DNA, the CDR3 is TGTGCCAGCAGCGGACGGACTCCGGCTAATGAAAAACTGTTTTTT. As protein: CASSGRTPANEKLFF.

The V and J genes are TRBV6-2 or TRBV6-3 and TRBJ1-5; a possible D gene is TRBD1 (5 bases). CDR1 is MNHEY, CDR2 SVGEGT, per germline. The CDR3 covers 14 residues. V was trimmed by 4 bases and J by 9 bases, leaving 16 bases between them. The CDR3 region has the DNA TGTGCCAGCAGTTCGATAGACAGCCCCCGGCCCCAGCATTTT. Translated, it gives CASSSIDSPRPQHF.

The chain links TRBV10-2 to TRBJ1-1; D uncertain. The CDR3 sequence is 17 residues long. The germline gives CDR1 WSHSY, CDR2 SAAADI. Trimming left V 0 bases short and J 5 bases short, with 19 bases between. The CDR3 DNA reads TGCGCCAGCAGTGAGTCGAAAACGGCCGGGTTGTCAACTGAAGCTTTCTTT. Its translation is CASSESKTAGLSTEAFF.